The 31 T cell receptor beta chains below come from one sample, sequenced in a study of CD8+ T cells in alopecia areata. It was cDNA, reverse transcribed from extracted RNA, that served as the sequencing template. The protocol was immunoSEQ multiplex PCR, while the TCRdb copy is restricted to in-frame clones and leaves out a portion. The sample shows about 180,000 clones, about three fifths of them seen only once. Treatment of the sample: oral pan-JAK inhibitor, 5-10 mg twice daily. Sequenced here: CD4+ T cells sorted from blood, sampled between weeks 55 and 65, from a patient treated with tofacitinib. These TCRs come from a human donor with alopecia areata.

J is TRBJ2-1 and V is TRBV11-3; D uncertain. Trimming removed 5 bases at V and 4 bases at J, with 12 bases between. Germline assignment: CDR1 SGHNT and CDR2 YENEEA. This CDR3 spans 14 amino acids. CDR3 DNA sequence: TGTGCCAGCAGCCTAAGTATTGGATACAATGAGCAGTTCTTC. Protein: CASSLSIGYNEQFF.

The chain joins TRBV30 to TRBJ2-1; 13 bases fit TRBD2. The V gene's germline CDR1 is GTSNPN and CDR2 SVGIG (reference sequence). This CDR3 has 14 amino acids. The trim removed 3 bases at V and 13 bases at J, leaving 9 bases unmatched. Written as DNA, the CDR3 is TGTGCCTGGAGACTAGCGGGGGGGCCTCAGAATCAGTTCTTC. Translation: CAWRLAGGPQNQFF.

J is TRBJ2-7 and V is TRBV30, with D uncertain. Between the trimmed V and J ends, which lost 2 bases and 3 bases, there was a span of 5 bases. This CDR3 region has 11 residues. CDR1 and CDR2 (germline): GTSNPN, SVGIG (reference sequence). CDR3: CAWSRDYEQYF. Written as DNA, the CDR3 is TGTGCCTGGAGTAGAGACTACGAGCAGTACTTC.

About this clone: The junction differs from germline at one of its ends, possibly a read error. The chain uses TRBV7-7 and TRBJ2-5; D unresolved. The CDR3 is 13 residues long. The germline V gene has CDR1 SSHAT and CDR2 FNYEAQ (reference sequence). The CDR3 loop reads CASSLVVQETQYF. For the CDR3, the DNA is TGTGCTAGCAGCTTAGTTGTTCAAGAGACCCAGTACTTC.

This chain uses TRBV5-6 with TRBJ2-7; 7 bases match TRBD2. V shed 1 base and J 3 bases; nucleotides not matched to a gene: 7. Per germline, CDR1 SGHDT and CDR2 YYEEEE. The CDR3 is made up of 15 amino acids. CDR3 amino acids: CASSLSGETLYEQYF. CDR3 in DNA: TGTGCCAGCAGCTTGAGCGGGGAAACCCTCTACGAGCAGTACTTC. Full variable domain (outside the CDR3, taken from reference TRBV5-6 and TRBJ2-7): DAGVTQSPTHLIKTRGQQVTLRCSPKSGHDTVSWYQQALGQGPQFIFQYYEEEERQRGNFPDRFSGHQFPNYSSELNVNALLLGDSALYLCASSLSGETLYEQYFGPGTRLTVT.

J is TRBJ1-1 and V is TRBV7-2; no clear D. The germline gives CDR1 SGHTA, CDR2 FQGNSA. Deletions cut 2 bases from V and 3 bases from J, with 7 bases between. This CDR3 is 13 amino acids long. The CDR3 spells CASSLLRDTEAFF. Written as DNA, the CDR3 is TGTGCCAGCAGCTTATTACGAGACACTGAAGCTTTCTTT.

V gene TRBV9 combines with J gene TRBJ1-1, with 7 bases matching TRBD1. Germline V gives CDR1 SGDLS, CDR2 YYNGEE. Trimming took 3 bases from V and 0 from J; bases not matched to a gene: 5. This CDR3 contains 15 residues. The CDR3 loop is CASSADRLMNTEAFF. The CDR3 DNA reads as TGTGCCAGCAGCGCGGACAGGCTTATGAACACTGAAGCTTTCTTT.

The chain combines TRBV7-9 with TRBJ2-5; tentative D call: TRBD1 (5 bases). Per the germline V gene, CDR1 is SEHNR and CDR2 is FQNEAQ (reference sequence). Trimming cost V 5 bases and J 5 bases, with 15 bases left between them. This CDR3 is 14 amino acids long. In nucleotides, the CDR3 is TGTGCCAGCAGCCCAGGACACCCAGGGGAGACCCAGTACTTC. Translated: CASSPGHPGETQYF.

This chain links TRBV7-2 with TRBJ2-4; perhaps TRBD1 as D (5 bases). Germline loops: CDR1 SGHTA, CDR2 FQGNSA. The CDR3 has 18 amino acids. The V gene lost 1 base and the J gene lost 0 bases, with 16 bases spanning the gap. CDR3 in DNA: TGTGCCAGCAGCTTAGGGTTTACGACAGAACTAGCCAAAAACATTCAGTACTTC. It codes for CASSLGFTTELAKNIQYF.

This clone was counted a single time. The chain recombines TRBV5-1 with TRBJ2-5; no reliable D call. Per the germline V gene, CDR1 is SGHRS and CDR2 is YFSETQ. The CDR3 loop spans 14 amino acids. V lost 2 bases and J 2 bases, leaving 10 bases between the germline ends. For the CDR3, the DNA is TGCGCCAGCAGCTTTACGGCTTTTCAAGAGACCCAGTACTTC. It encodes CASSFTAFQETQYF.

This sequence joins TRBV10-3 and TRBJ2-5; perhaps TRBD2 as D (5 bases). V dropped 6 bases and J dropped 4 bases, with 9 bases sitting between them. Germline CDR1 and CDR2: ENHRY and SYGVKD. This CDR3 is built from 12 residues. The CDR3 reads CAISHEGETQYF. CDR3 in DNA: TGTGCCATCAGCCACGAGGGAGAGACCCAGTACTTC.

This chain joins TRBV18 and TRBJ2-5; a possible D gene is TRBD2 (5 bases). The CDR3 is 15 amino acids. Germline values: CDR1 KGHSH, CDR2 LQKENI. V was shortened by 3 bases and J by 4 bases, with 15 bases between the two germline ends. The CDR3 DNA follows: TGTGCCAGCTCACCGAGCGTAGCGCCAAGAGAGACCCAGTACTTC. Its protein product is CASSPSVAPRETQYF.

This clone has a handful of counts. The CDR3 nucleotides read TGTGCCAGCAGCTCCGAAAGCACCCGACTATGGGGCTACACCTTC. Protein sequence: CASSSESTRLWGYTF. The rearrangement links TRBV7-9 to TRBJ1-2; D is unresolved. The CDR3 is 15 amino acids. The germline V and J ends were trimmed by 4 bases and 8 bases, with 20 bases remaining between them. Per germline, CDR1 SEHNR and CDR2 FQNEAQ (reference sequence).

The chain carries TRBV29-1 and TRBJ2-7; 8 bases are a match to TRBD1. This CDR3 is 15 amino acids long. Germline assignment: CDR1 SQVTM and CDR2 ANQGSEA. V lost 2 bases, J lost 4 bases, and 10 bases stayed unmatched. The CDR3 DNA is TGCAGCGTTGAAAGGCAGGGGGCTTCAAGGTACGAGCAGTACTTC. Amino acids: CSVERQGASRYEQYF.

The genes are TRBV4-2 and TRBJ1-5; the D is unclear. Germline CDR1 is LGHNA and CDR2 is YNFKEQ. V lost 0 bases and J lost 4, with 10 bases in between. The CDR3 loop spans 15 amino acids. The CDR3 loop reads CASSQDLANNQPQHF. The DNA of the CDR3 is TGTGCCAGCAGCCAAGATCTGGCCAATAATCAGCCCCAGCATTTT.

The chain has TRBV15 and TRBJ2-3; the D is unclear. Germline V gene lookup returns CDR1 LNHNV and CDR2 YYDKDF (reference sequence). Trimming shortened V by 0 bases and J by 6 bases, and 19 bases separated the two germline ends. The CDR3 is 17 amino acids. Written as DNA, the CDR3 is TGTGCCACCAGCAGAGATTTGGTGGTACCCCTAATGGATACGCAGTATTTT. Translation: CATSRDLVVPLMDTQYF.

This clone was recorded a few times. J is TRBJ2-7 and V is TRBV7-2; unclear D gene. The CDR3 covers 13 residues. Germline loops: CDR1 SGHTA, CDR2 FQGNSA. V lost 2 bases, J lost 2 bases, and 7 bases lay in between. The CDR3 is CASSLMGAYEQYF. Written as DNA, the CDR3 is TGTGCCAGCAGCTTAATGGGTGCCTACGAGCAGTACTTC.

This clone was counted between two and nine times. Other DNA sequences in the sample encode the same CDR3. The chain is built from TRBV9 and TRBJ1-2; D not resolved. The CDR3 runs to 13 residues. Trimming pared 0 bases from V and 0 bases from J, leaving 3 bases between. Germline values: CDR1 SGDLS, CDR2 YYNGEE. Written as DNA, the CDR3 is TGTGCCAGCAGCGTAGGGACTAACTATGGCTACACCTTC. Translation: CASSVGTNYGYTF.

The V gene is TRBV29-1, the J gene TRBJ1-2, with D tentatively TRBD1 (5 bases). The CDR3 runs to 14 residues. Looked up from germline, CDR1 is SQVTM and CDR2 is ANQGSEA. V was shortened by 7 bases and J by 6 bases, with 21 bases between the two germline ends. CDR3 sequence (DNA): TGCAGCGCTAGAGCAAGAAGGGGTGAGGATGGCTACACCTTC. Protein: CSARARRGEDGYTF.

This clone was seen more than once but under ten times. This chain joins TRBV7-2 and TRBJ2-3, with TRBD2 identical over 10 bases. This CDR3 contains 18 residues. V lost 4 bases to trimming and J lost 5 bases; unmatched junction nucleotides: 15. CDR1 SGHTA and CDR2 FQGNSA come from the germline V gene. The CDR3 is CASSYSPLAGGPLDTQYF. The DNA of the CDR3 is TGTGCCAGCAGCTACTCACCTTTAGCGGGGGGCCCATTAGATACGCAGTATTTT.

The chain joins TRBV25-1 to TRBJ2-1, with D perhaps matching TRBD2 (6 bases). Germline V gives CDR1 MGHDK, CDR2 SYGVNS. This CDR3 comprises 15 residues. The germline V and J ends were trimmed by 6 bases and 4 bases, with 16 bases remaining between them. CDR3 in DNA: TGTGCCAGCAGCACTGCGGGACGGGGATACAATGAGCAGTTCTTC. Translating gives CASSTAGRGYNEQFF. Full variable domain (missing parts from reference TRBV25-1 and TRBJ2-1): EADIYQTPRYLVIGTGKKITLECSQTMGHDKMYWYQQDPGMELHLIHYSYGVNSTEKGDLSSESTVSRIRTEHFPLTLESARPSHTSQYLCASSTAGRGYNEQFFGPGTRLTVL.

This clone was counted a few times. The rearrangement joins TRBV6-5 to TRBJ2-5, with 7 nucleotides matching TRBD1. V was pared by 0 bases and J by 5 bases, with 6 bases of the junction left unmatched. CDR1 and CDR2 (germline): MNHEY, SVGAGI. This CDR3 contains 15 residues. CDR3 in DNA: TGTGCCAGCAGTTACTCGTCAGGGGGTTCGGAGACCCAGTACTTC. Translation gives CASSYSSGGSETQYF.

V usage is TRBV30 and J usage is TRBJ1-2; 9 bases map to TRBD1. The V gene's germline CDR1 is GTSNPN and CDR2 SVGIG (reference sequence). The CDR3 extends over 13 amino acids. Losses at the gene ends were 3 bases for V and 5 bases for J; bases not matched to a gene: 4. The CDR3 is CAWRGTGTYGYTF. CDR3 coding DNA: TGTGCCTGGAGAGGGACAGGGACTTATGGCTACACCTTC.

V usage is TRBV5-6 and J usage is TRBJ1-6, with D unresolved. Germline CDR1 reads SGHDT; CDR2 reads YYEEEE. There are 13 residues in the CDR3. The V and J ends lost 4 bases and 7 bases respectively, with 9 bases between them. For the CDR3, the DNA is TGTGCCAGCAGCCTAGGACGGAATTCACCCCTCCACTTT. Amino acid sequence: CASSLGRNSPLHF.

This clone was counted many times. V gene TRBV29-1 combines with J gene TRBJ2-7; no definite D call. Germline loops: CDR1 SQVTM, CDR2 ANQGSEA. Trimming cost V 4 bases and J 0 bases, with 10 bases left between them. The CDR3 length is 13 residues. The CDR3 DNA follows: TGCAGCGTTGTCGGGCAGCCCTCCTACGAGCAGTACTTC. This sequence encodes CSVVGQPSYEQYF.

This clone was seen only a few times. The V call is TRBV7-6, the J call TRBJ2-7; 10 nucleotides match TRBD2. This CDR3 comprises 14 residues. The ends lost 10 bases at V and 6 bases at J; junction bases unmatched: 12. Germline assignment: CDR1 SGHVS and CDR2 FNYEAQ. CDR3 in amino acids: CAISSGGPPGEQYF. Here the CDR3 DNA reads TGTGCCATCTCTAGCGGGGGCCCCCCGGGCGAGCAGTACTTC.

The chain couples TRBV29-1 to TRBJ1-1; D not resolved. V was trimmed by 8 bases and J by 7 bases, leaving 20 bases between them. Looked up from germline, CDR1 is SQVTM and CDR2 is ANQGSEA. The CDR3 length is 13 residues. This CDR3 is CSPTQVSLGEAFF. CDR3 in DNA: TGCAGCCCAACCCAGGTTTCCTTAGGTGAAGCTTTCTTT. The full variable domain, rest sourced from reference TRBV29-1 and TRBJ1-1, is SAVISQKPSRDICQRGTSLTIQCQVDSQVTMMFWYRQQPGQSLTLIATANQGSEATYESGFVIDKFPISRPNLTFSTLTVSNMSPEDSSIYLCSPTQVSLGEAFFGQGTRLTVV.

V and J are TRBV4-1 and TRBJ2-6; maybe TRBD1 (5 bases). V shed 6 bases and J shed 0 bases, with 21 bases lying between them. The CDR3 totals 19 residues. CDR1 and CDR2 from the germline V gene are MGHRA and YSYEKL. The CDR3 spells CASRSYLRQGPSGANVLTF. The CDR3 bases are TGCGCCAGCAGAAGCTACTTAAGGCAGGGCCCCTCTGGGGCCAACGTCCTGACTTTC.

The count of this clone is one. The rearrangement joins TRBV9 to TRBJ2-7; 8 nucleotides align to TRBD1. CDR3 size: 14 residues. Per germline, CDR1 SGDLS and CDR2 YYNGEE. V lost 5 bases and J lost 2; bases outside the gene matches: 6. The CDR3 loop reads CASRPGTGPYEQYF. CDR3 sequence (DNA): TGTGCCAGCAGGCCCGGGACAGGCCCCTACGAGCAGTACTTC.

CDR3 sequence reads: CASSVQPQTYGYTF. The CDR3 DNA is TGTGCCAGCAGCGTCCAGCCACAGACCTATGGCTACACCTTC. This chain joins TRBV9 and TRBJ1-2; no reliable D call. This CDR3 comprises 14 residues. Germline V lookup: CDR1 SGDLS, CDR2 YYNGEE. Trimming took 2 bases from V and 4 from J, leaving 12 bases between them.

This chain uses TRBV4-1 with TRBJ1-5; TRBD1 is a possible D gene (5 bases). V was cut by 3 bases and J by 4 bases, with 16 bases left in between. The CDR3 has 16 residues. The V gene's germline CDR1 is MGHRA and CDR2 YSYEKL. The chain's CDR3 is CASSQPLAGANQPQHF. CDR3 sequence (DNA): TGCGCCAGCAGCCAGCCCCTGGCTGGGGCAAATCAGCCCCAGCATTTT.